This TCR beta chain was profiled in a study of blood T cell repertoires in COVID-19 (dated by TCRdb to 2020 to 2021). About the full investigation: The collaborator samples originated in the United States, Italy and Spain and spanned the acute and convalescent phases of COVID-19. The prospective study material was composed of cDNA or gDNA derived from T cells, B-cell-depleted T cells, or PBMCs. Subjects who had been exposed to COVID-19, were actively infected with it, or had recovered from it provided the deeply sampled blood TCRbeta repertoires that made up the dataset. The repertoires were made available in a free public database intended to serve as a resource for research on the immune response to SARS-CoV-2. The samples were drawn from the first 160 participants of the ongoing ImmuneRACE study and from 1,254 subjects provided by 6 global collaborators. The sample metadata nearly always contained a de-identified subject ID, COVID-19 status, age in years and sex. Where available, HLA class I and class II types were obtained from metadata supplied by the sample provider rather than from assay-based typing.

In the prospective study, participants were roughly 18 to 90 years old, resided in about two dozen geographic areas of the United States, and were enrolled through a virtual design. Cohort assignment in the prospective study relied on participant-reported clinical history from a screening survey and a study questionnaire. A participant counted as exposed if, within 2 weeks of entering the study, that participant had been in contact with someone who had a PCR-confirmed or clinician-diagnosed COVID-19 case. In the prospective study, whole blood, serum and a nasopharyngeal or oropharyngeal swab were collected from each participant by mobile phlebotomists. Additional blood draws and questionnaires over an approximately 2-month period could optionally be provided by prospective study participants. Before DNA extraction, blood samples from the prospective study were shipped at room temperature or frozen.

The immunoSEQ Assay, a bias-controlled multiplex PCR, was used to amplify TCRbeta CDR3 regions from genomic DNA. The paper's data handling went like this. The number of nucleated cells in each sample was estimated by amplification of reference gene primers within the assay. To quantify the absolute abundance of each unique TCRbeta CDR3 rearrangement, sequence reads were collapsed and filtered. For each sample, productive Simpson clonality was calculated as the square root of Simpson's diversity index over productive rearrangements. TCRdb limited this immuneACCESS table to in-frame rearrangements with V and J called. A share of clones is missing; checked studies link under half to unresolved V genes, and the rest is unexplained. That table is the source of V, J and clone size, and D and trimming were worked out from the DNA. The sample table shows 130,000 to 150,000 clones, and 65% to 85% are seen once. The ten largest clones add up to almost 6% of the sample.

Results the study describes overall, beyond this receptor: The quantity of clinical and demographic metadata differed by source and by participant and was supplied without curation.

This clone was detected only a few times. This clone's antigen is unknown. Base-call qualities are not available, and no considerably larger clone is one nucleotide away. This TCR was recovered from a woman in her forties or fifties who had been exposed to COVID-19. Material for sequencing was PBMCs or T cells enriched from blood (not recorded which).

The CDR3 loop reads CASSGLAGFSNEQFF. The DNA reads as follows: TGTGCCAGCAGTGGACTAGCGGGATTTTCGAATGAGCAGTTCTTC. Rearrangement joined TRBV7-9 to TRBJ2-1; the junction holds 12 bases that match TRBD2. Trimming leaves V shorter by 6 bases and J shorter by 7 bases, with the junction holding 7 bases beyond the gene matches. From cysteine to phenylalanine, the CDR3 is 15 amino acids long. Kept here is only the CDR3 DNA, which spans 45 bases and is read in frame from base 1. The germline V gene encodes CDR1 SEHNR and CDR2 FQNEAQ (reference sequence).